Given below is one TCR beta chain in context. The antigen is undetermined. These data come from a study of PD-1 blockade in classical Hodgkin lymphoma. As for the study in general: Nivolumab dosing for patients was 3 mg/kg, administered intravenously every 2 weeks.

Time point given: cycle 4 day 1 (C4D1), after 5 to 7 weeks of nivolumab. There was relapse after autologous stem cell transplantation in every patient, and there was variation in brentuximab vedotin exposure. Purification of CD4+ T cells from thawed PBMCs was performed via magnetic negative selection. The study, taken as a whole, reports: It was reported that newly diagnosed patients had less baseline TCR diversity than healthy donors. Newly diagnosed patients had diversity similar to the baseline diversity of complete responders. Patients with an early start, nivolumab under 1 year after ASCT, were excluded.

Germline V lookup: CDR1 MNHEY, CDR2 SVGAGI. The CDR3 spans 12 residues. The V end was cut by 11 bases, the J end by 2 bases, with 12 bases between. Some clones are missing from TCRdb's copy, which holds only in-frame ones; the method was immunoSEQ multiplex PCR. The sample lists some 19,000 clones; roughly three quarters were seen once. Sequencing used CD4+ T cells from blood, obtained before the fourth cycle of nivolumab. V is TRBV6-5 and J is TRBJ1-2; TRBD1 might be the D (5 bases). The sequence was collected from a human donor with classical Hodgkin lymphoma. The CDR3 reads CAVEGANYGYTF. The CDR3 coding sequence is TGTGCCGTCGAAGGGGCGAACTATGGCTACACCTTC.